This TCR beta chain was documented in a study of beta chain features in type 1 diabetes. Findings and limits, study-wide: Among patients with Type 1 diabetes, TCRB CDR3s were moderately but significantly shorter in every one of the four CD4+ subsets. There was no resolution here of whether HLA type influences TCRB rearrangement. It was among patients, rather than healthy donors, that naive, central memory and Treg TCRB repertoires appeared more similar.

TCRB transcripts that were expressed got sequenced, as all of the isolated RNA had been reverse transcribed. Measured with immunoSEQ multiplex PCR; TCRdb has only the in-frame clones, and not every one. The table shows under 200,000 clones, with around 8% occurring only once. The V gene's germline CDR1 is KGHSH and CDR2 LQKENI. V trimming: 5 bases; J trimming: 6 bases; junction bases outside the gene matches: 1. The CDR3 loop spans 14 amino acids. To note about this clone: Its specificity is unknown.

The genes are TRBV18 and TRBJ2-3; TRBD2 aligns across 14 bases. The receptor comes from a woman younger than 35 with type 1 diabetes. The sequenced material came from central memory CD4+ T cells from blood. As DNA, the CDR3 is TGTGCCAGCTCAGGGACTAGCGGGAGTGATACGCAGTATTTT. Translation: CASSGTSGSDTQYF.